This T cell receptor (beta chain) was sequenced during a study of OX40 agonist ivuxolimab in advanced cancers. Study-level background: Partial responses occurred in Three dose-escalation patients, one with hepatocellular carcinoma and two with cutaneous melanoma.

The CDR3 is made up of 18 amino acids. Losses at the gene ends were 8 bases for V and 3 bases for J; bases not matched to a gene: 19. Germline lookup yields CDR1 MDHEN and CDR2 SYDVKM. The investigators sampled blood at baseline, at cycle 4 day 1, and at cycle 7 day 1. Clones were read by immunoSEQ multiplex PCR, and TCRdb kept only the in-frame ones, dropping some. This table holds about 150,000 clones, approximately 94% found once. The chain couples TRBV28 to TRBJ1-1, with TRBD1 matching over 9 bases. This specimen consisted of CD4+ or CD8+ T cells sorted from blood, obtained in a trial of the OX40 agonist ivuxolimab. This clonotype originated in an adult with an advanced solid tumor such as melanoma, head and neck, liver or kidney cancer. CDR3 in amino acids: CASANRRTGATGDTEAFF. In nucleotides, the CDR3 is TGTGCCAGCGCTAACCGACGGACAGGGGCAACGGGGGACACTGAAGCTTTCTTT.